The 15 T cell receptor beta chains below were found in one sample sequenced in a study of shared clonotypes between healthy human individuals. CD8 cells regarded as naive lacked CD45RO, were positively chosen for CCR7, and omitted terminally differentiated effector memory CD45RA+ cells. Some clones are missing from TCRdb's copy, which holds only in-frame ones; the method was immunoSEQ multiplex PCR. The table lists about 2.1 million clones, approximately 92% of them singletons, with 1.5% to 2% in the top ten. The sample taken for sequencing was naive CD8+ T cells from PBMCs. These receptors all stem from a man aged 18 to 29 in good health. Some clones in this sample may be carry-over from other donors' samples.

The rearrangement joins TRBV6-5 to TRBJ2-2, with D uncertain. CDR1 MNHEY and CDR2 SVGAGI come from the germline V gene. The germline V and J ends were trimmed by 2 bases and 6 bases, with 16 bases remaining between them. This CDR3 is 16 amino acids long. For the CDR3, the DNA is TGTGCCAGCAGTTACGATTCCCCCCCGTCCGCCGGGGAGCTGTTTTTT. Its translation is CASSYDSPPSAGELFF.

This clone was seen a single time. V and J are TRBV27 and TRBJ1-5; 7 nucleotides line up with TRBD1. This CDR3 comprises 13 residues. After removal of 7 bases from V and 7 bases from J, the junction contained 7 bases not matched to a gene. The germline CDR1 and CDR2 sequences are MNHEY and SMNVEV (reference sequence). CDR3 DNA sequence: TGTGCCAGCAAATTAACAGGGGCCCAGCCCCAGCATTTT. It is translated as CASKLTGAQPQHF.

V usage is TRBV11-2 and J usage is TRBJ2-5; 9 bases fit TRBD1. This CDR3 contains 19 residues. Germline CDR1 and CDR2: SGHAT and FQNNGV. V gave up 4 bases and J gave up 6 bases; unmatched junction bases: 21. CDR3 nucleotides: TGTGCCAGCAGCTCCCATGCTGGGACAGGGATTCGATTGATTAAGACCCAGTACTTC. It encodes CASSSHAGTGIRLIKTQYF.

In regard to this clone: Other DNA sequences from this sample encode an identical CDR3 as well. CDR3 bases: TGTGCCAGCAGTTTGAGGGGAAACACCGGGGAGCTGTTTTTT. This encodes CASSLRGNTGELFF. The J gene is TRBJ2-2, the V gene TRBV28; D is tentatively TRBD1 or TRBD2 (5 bases each). Trimming removed 3 bases from V and 2 bases from J, with 7 bases in between. The CDR3 extends over 14 amino acids. Germline CDR1 MDHEN, CDR2 SYDVKM.

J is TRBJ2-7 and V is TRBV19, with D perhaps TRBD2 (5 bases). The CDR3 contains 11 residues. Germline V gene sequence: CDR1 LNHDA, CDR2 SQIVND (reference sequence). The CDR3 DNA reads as TGTACCTGCGGGTGGCCCTACGAGCAGTACTTC. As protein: CTCGWPYEQYF.

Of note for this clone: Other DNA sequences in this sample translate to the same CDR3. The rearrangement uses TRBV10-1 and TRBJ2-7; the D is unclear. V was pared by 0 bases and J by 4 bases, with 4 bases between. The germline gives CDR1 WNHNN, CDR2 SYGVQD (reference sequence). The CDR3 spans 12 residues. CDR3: CASSESTYEQYF. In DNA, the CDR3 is TGCGCCAGCAGTGAGTCTACATACGAGCAGTACTTC.

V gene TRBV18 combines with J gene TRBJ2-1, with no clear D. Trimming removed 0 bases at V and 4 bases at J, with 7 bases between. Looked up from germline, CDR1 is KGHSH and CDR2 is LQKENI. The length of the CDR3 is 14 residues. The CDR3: CASSPPLAYNEQFF. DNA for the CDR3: TGTGCCAGCTCACCACCCCTGGCATACAATGAGCAGTTCTTC.

The CDR3 region is CSVELRGGAYNEQFF. The CDR3 DNA reads TGCAGCGTTGAGTTGCGCGGGGGGGCCTACAATGAGCAGTTCTTC. The chain couples TRBV29-1 to TRBJ2-1; 9 bases map to TRBD2. CDR1 SQVTM and CDR2 ANQGSEA come from the germline V gene. CDR3 size: 15 residues. Unmatched junction bases numbered 5, after V lost 3 bases and J lost 2 bases.

CDR3 amino acids: CAISESAGQLSYEQYF. The CDR3 nucleotides are TGTGCCATCAGTGAGTCGGCGGGGCAGCTTTCCTACGAGCAGTACTTC. The V call is TRBV10-3, the J call TRBJ2-7; D possibly corresponds to TRBD2 (6 bases). V lost 0 bases, J lost 1 base, and 13 bases lay in between. This CDR3 contains 16 residues. Germline CDR1 ENHRY, CDR2 SYGVKD.

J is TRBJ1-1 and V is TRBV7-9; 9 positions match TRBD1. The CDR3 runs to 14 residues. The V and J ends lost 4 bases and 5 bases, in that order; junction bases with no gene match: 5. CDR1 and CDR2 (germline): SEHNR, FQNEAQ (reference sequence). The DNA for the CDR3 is TGTGCCAGCAGCTCCTACAGGGGGCAGACTGAAGCTTTCTTT. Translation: CASSSYRGQTEAFF. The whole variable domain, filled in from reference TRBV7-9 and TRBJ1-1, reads DTGVSQNPRHKITKRGQNVTFRCDPISEHNRLYWYRQTLGQGPEFLTYFQNEAQLEKSRLLSDRFSAERPKGSFSTLEIQRTEQGDSAMYLCASSSYRGQTEAFFGQGTRLTVV.

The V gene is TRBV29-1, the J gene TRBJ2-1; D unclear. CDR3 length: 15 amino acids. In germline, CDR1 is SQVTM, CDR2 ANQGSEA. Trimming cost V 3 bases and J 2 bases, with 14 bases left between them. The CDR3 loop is CSVDFHGSTYNEQFF. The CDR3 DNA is TGCAGCGTTGATTTTCACGGATCTACCTACAATGAGCAGTTCTTC.

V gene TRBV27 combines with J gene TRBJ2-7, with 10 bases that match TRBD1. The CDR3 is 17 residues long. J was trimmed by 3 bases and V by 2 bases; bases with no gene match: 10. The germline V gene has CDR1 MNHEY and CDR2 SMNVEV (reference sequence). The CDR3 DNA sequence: TGTGCCAGCAGTTTAGACCCTCCCGGGACAGGGGACTACGAGCAGTACTTC. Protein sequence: CASSLDPPGTGDYEQYF.

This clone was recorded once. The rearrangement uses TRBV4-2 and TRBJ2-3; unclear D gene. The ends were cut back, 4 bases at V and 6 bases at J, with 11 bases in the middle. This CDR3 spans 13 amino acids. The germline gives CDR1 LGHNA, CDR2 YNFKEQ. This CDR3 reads CASSPYLGDTQYF. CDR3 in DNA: TGTGCCAGCAGCCCGTACCTGGGCGATACGCAGTATTTT.

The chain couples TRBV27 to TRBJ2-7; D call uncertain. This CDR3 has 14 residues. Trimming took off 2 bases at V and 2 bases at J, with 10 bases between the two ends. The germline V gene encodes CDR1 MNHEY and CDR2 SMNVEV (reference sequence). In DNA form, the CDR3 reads TGTGCCAGCAGTTTACGAGTCAGTCCCTACGAGCAGTACTTC. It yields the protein CASSLRVSPYEQYF.

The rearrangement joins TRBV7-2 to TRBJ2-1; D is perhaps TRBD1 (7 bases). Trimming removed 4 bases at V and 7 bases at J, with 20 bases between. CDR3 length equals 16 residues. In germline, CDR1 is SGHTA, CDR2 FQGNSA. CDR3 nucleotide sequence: TGTGCCAGCAGCTGGCCAGCCAGGGGGGTGCGGAATGAGCAGTTCTTC. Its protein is CASSWPARGVRNEQFF.